This T cell receptor (beta chain) comes out of a study of T cell repertoires in ileal Crohn's disease. Study findings and constraints: High-frequency clones were more common in sorted CD8 than CD4 cells. Clonality above 26.8% at surgery always came with endoscopic recurrence. Postoperative endoscopy occurred within one year, median about 6.9 months.

Some clones are missing from TCRdb's copy, which holds only in-frame ones; the method was immunoSEQ multiplex PCR. Of roughly 9,100 clones in the sample, 79% were seen once. Indicated time point: neoterminal ileum biopsy at postoperative endoscopy, about 6 months after surgery. The CDR3 extends over 12 amino acids. With 8 bases removed from V and 3 bases from J, the gap between germline ends came to 8 bases. Germline V gene data show CDR1 as MNHNS and CDR2 as SASEGT. As regards this clone: Its antigen is unknown.

The rearrangement joins TRBV6-1 to TRBJ1-5; no clear D gene. Input material: ileal tissue. This receptor was obtained from an adult with Crohn's disease. Written as DNA, the CDR3 is TGTGCCAGCGAGGTATTCAATCAGCCCCAGCATTTT. Translating it yields CASEVFNQPQHF.